The clone carrying this TCR beta chain was observed a handful of times. TCRdb's table, derived via immunoSEQ multiplex PCR, lists solely in-frame clones and lacks some. The sample carries 30,000 to 40,000 clones, approximately 80% recorded once. This entry comes from a study of T cells in narcolepsy. What was sequenced was memory (CD45RA-) CD4+ T cells from blood. This receptor was taken from a human donor in good health.

In DNA, the CDR3 is TGTGCCAGCAGGGAATATGTCGGGTCATCTCTTGAGCAGTACTTC. Translated, it gives CASREYVGSSLEQYF. The chain uses TRBV5-4 and TRBJ2-7, with D unclear. CDR1 and CDR2 from the germline V gene are SGHNT and YYREEE (reference sequence). The ends were cut back, 5 bases at V and 7 bases at J, with 22 bases in the middle. CDR3 length equals 15 residues.